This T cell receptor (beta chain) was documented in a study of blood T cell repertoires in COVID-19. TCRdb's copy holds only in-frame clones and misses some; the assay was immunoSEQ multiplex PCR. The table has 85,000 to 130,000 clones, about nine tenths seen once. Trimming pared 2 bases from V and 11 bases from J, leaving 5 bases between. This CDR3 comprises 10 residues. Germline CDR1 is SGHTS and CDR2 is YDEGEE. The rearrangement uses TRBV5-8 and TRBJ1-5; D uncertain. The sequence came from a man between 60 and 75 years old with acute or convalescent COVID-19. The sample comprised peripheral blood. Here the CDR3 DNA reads TGTGCCAGCAGCTTCCAGACCCAGCATTTT. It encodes CASSFQTQHF.